The text below deals with one TCR beta chain. Its antigen is not known. This specimen comes from a study of cytomegalovirus exposure and HLA in healthy donors. Study findings and constraints: The only immune exposure information that was available was CMV serostatus. Several top significant clusters appeared, in a later analysis, to be linked to common viral pathogens.

PCR used 60 Vbeta primers and 13 Jbeta primers. Using immunoSEQ multiplex PCR, the repertoire was profiled, and TCRdb retains in-frame clones only, with some absent. Among around 77,000 clones listed, around 78% were seen once. This CDR3 spans 18 amino acids. The germline gives CDR1 SQVTM, CDR2 ANQGSEA. J was trimmed by 1 base and V by 2 bases; bases with no gene match: 12. This rearrangement joins TRBV29-1 to TRBJ2-1; 9 nucleotides agree with TRBD1. The sample taken for sequencing was PBMCs. This TCR derives from a man in his forties in good health and CMV-seronegative. The CDR3 DNA reads as TGCAGCGTTGAACCCCGTGACAGGGGGAGAGTGTCCTACAATGAGCAGTTCTTC. Protein: CSVEPRDRGRVSYNEQFF.